The T cell receptor (beta chain) under discussion was sequenced for a study of T cells in Graves' hyperthyroidism and ophthalmopathy. Study overall: Any treatment followed the collection of peripheral blood at initial diagnosis. Findings of the study overall: Blood samples included most of the expanded thyroid clonotypes exceeding 0.001.

Exclusions: uncontrolled infection, other autoimmune disease, pregnancy, lactation. V dropped 8 bases and J dropped 4 bases, with 17 bases sitting between them. CDR1 is SNHLY, CDR2 FYNNEI, per germline. The CDR3 extends over 14 amino acids. In regard to this clonotype: Its antigen remains unidentified. As the CDR3 is not closed by the conserved phenylalanine or tryptophan, this likely results from a read error.

Amplification yielded TCR beta CDR3 regions, with RNA transcripts as the source. During a first-round RT-PCR of the TCR CDR3, the HTBI primer set was used. TCRdb re-called the multiplex PCR reads through MiXCR, storing one row per CDR3 protein. The profile shows fewer than 550,000 distinct CDR3 sequences, 24% of them singletons. This TCR was sampled from a woman in her twenties or thirties with Graves' ophthalmopathy. This chain joins TRBV2 and TRBJ1-1, with D possibly matching TRBD1 (5 bases). Specimen: blood. The CDR3 region has the DNA TGTGCCAGCGGTTACCGGGGGGTGCCCACTGAAGCTTTCTCT. Its protein product is CASGYRGVPTEAFS.